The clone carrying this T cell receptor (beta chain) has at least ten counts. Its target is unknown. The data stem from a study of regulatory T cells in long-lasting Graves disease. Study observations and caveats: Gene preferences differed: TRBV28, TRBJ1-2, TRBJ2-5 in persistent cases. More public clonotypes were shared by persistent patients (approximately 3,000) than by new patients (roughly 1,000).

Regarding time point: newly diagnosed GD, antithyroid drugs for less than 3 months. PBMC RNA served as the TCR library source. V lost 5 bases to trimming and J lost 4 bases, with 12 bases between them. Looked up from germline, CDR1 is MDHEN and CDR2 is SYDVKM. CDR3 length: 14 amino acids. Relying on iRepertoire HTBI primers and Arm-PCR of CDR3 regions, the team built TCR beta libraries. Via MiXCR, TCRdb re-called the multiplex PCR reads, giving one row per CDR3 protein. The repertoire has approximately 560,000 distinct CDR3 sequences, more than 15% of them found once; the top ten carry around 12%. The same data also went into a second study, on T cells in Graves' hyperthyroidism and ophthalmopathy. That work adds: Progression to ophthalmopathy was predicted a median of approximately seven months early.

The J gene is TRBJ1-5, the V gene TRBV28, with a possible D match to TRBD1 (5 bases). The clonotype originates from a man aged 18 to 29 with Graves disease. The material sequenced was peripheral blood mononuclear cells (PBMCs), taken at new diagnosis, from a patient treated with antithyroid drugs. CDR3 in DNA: TGTGCCAGCAGTCCCGGGACCCCTAATCAGCCCCAGCATTTT. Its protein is CASSPGTPNQPQHF.